This T cell receptor beta chain was recorded in a study of T cell changes during pregnancy in multiple sclerosis. Sequencing used immunoSEQ multiplex PCR; TCRdb keeps in-frame clones, though not all of them. The table has tens of thousands of clones, about 94% seen once. Germline CDR1 reads SQVTM; CDR2 reads ANQGSEA. The CDR3 is 18 amino acids. Trimming at V came to 1 base and at J to 0 bases, leaving 12 bases not matched to a gene. The rearrangement uses TRBV29-1 and TRBJ2-1, with TRBD1 matching 7 bases. Sequenced here: peripheral blood, sampled in the first trimester of pregnancy. This receptor was obtained from a female donor in good health, enrolled as a control in a pregnancy study. CDR3 sequence reads: CSVEGITSGGNSYNEQFF. The CDR3 DNA reads as TGCAGCGTTGAAGGAATAACCTCAGGGGGAAACTCCTACAATGAGCAGTTCTTC.